The clone carrying this TCR beta chain turned up a few times. Antigen: not known. This sample stems from a study of T cell repertoires in cytomegalovirus infection. Turning to the study itself: Indications of both CMV infection and matching HLA type were provided by public TCR beta signatures.

One entry per CDR3 protein results from TCRdb running MiXCR on the reads. The table has some 900,000 distinct CDR3 sequences, around a third seen once. Unmatched junction bases numbered 11, after V lost 4 bases and J lost 6 bases. CDR1 is MNHEY, CDR2 SVGAGI, per germline. The CDR3 runs 16 residues. Overall study findings and caveats: Dominant in the ex vivo response were TCR beta clonotypes restricted by HLA-C and specific for CMV.

This chain connects TRBV6-5 to TRBJ2-3, with TRBD2 matching over 9 bases. Material: cultured CD8+ T cells from PBMCs, obtained from culture after CMV antigen stimulation. The sequence derives from a human donor in good health (CMV status not recorded). Some clones in this sample may be carry-over from other donors' samples. In DNA, the CDR3 is TGTGCCAGCAGTTTAGAGCGGGGGGCCCATCTGGATACGCAGTATTTT. The encoded protein is CASSLERGAHLDTQYF.